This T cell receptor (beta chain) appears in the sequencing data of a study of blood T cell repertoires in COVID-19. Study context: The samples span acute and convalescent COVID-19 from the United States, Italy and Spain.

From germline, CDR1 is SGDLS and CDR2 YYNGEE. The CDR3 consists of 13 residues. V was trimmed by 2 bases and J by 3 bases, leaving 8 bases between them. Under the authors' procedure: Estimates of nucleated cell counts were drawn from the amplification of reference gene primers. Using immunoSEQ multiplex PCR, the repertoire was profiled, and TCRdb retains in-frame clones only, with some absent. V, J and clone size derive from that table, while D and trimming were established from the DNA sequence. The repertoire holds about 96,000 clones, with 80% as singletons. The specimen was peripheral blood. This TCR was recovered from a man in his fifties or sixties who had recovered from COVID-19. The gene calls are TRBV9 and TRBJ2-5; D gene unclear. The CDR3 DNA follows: TGTGCCAGCAGCGTTGACACCAAAGAGACCCAGTACTTC. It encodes CASSVDTKETQYF.